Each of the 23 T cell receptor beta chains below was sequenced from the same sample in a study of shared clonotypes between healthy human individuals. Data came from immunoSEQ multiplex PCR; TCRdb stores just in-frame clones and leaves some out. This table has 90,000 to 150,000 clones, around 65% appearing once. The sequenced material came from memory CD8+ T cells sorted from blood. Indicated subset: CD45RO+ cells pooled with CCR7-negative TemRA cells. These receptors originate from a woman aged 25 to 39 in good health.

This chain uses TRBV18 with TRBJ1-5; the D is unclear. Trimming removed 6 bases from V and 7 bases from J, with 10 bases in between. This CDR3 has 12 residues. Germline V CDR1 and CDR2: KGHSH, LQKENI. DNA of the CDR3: TGTGCCAGCTCTCGTGACCGGCAGCCCCAGCATTTT. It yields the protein CASSRDRQPQHF. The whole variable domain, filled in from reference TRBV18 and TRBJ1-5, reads NAGVMQNPRHLVRRRGQEARLRCSPMKGHSHVYWYRQLPEEGLKFMVYLQKENIIDESGMPKERFSAEFPKEGPSILRIQQVVRGDSAAYFCASSRDRQPQHFGDGTRLSIL.

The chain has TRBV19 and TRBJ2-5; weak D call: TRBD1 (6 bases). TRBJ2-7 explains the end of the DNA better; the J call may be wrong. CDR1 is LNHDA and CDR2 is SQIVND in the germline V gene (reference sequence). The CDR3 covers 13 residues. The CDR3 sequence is CASREGGGHEQYF. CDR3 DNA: TGTGCCAGTAGGGAAGGGGGTGGCCACGAGCAGTACTTC.

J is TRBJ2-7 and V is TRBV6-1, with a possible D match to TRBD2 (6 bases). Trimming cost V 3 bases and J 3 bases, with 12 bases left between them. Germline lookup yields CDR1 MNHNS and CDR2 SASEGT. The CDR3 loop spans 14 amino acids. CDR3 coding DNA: TGTGCCAGCAGTGAGGGACTTAAAATCTACGAGCAGTACTTC. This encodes CASSEGLKIYEQYF.

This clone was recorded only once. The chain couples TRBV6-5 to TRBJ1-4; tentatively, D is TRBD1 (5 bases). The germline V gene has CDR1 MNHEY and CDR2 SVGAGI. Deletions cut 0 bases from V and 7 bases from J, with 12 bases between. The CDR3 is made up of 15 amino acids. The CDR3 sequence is CASSYSGRGAEKLFF. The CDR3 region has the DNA TGTGCCAGCAGTTACTCGGGAAGGGGCGCTGAAAAACTGTTTTTT.

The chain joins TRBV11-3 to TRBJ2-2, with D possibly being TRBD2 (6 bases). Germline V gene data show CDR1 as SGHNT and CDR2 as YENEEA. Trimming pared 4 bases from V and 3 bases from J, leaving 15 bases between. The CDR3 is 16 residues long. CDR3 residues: CASSSSGTRHTGELFF. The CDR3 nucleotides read TGTGCCAGCAGCTCCTCCGGGACTCGACACACCGGGGAGCTGTTTTTT.

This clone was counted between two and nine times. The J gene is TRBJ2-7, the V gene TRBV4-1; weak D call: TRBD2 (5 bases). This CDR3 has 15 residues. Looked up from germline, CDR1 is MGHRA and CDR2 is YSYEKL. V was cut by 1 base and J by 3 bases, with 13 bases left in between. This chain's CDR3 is CASSQGTRGGYEQYF. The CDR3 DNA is TGCGCCAGCAGCCAAGGGACCCGAGGAGGCTACGAGCAGTACTTC.

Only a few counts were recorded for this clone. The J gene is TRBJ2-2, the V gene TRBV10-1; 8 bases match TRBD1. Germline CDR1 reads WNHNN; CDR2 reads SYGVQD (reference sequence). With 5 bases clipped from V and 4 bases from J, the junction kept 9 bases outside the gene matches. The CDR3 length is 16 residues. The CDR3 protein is CASSTGQGVSTGELFF. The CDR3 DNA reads TGCGCCAGCAGTACTGGACAGGGTGTGAGCACCGGGGAGCTGTTTTTT.

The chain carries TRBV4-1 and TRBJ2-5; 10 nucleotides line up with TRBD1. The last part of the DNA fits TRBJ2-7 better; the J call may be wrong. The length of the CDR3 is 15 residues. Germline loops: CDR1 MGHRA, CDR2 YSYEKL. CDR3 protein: CASSYGQGDDYEQYF. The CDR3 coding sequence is TGCGCCAGCAGCTACGGACAGGGGGACGACTACGAGCAGTACTTC.

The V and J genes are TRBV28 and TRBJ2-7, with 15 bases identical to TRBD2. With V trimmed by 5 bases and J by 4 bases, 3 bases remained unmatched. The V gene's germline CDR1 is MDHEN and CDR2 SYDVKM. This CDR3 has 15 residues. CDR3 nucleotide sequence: TGTGCCAGCAGTCCCGGGACTAGCGGGAGGTACGAGCAGTACTTC. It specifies CASSPGTSGRYEQYF.

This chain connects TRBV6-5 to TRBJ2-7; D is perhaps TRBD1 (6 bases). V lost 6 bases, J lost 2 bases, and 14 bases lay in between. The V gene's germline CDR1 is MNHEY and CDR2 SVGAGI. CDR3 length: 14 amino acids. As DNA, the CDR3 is TGTGCCAGCAGAAAAAACAGGGAACCCTACGAGCAGTACTTC. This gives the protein CASRKNREPYEQYF.

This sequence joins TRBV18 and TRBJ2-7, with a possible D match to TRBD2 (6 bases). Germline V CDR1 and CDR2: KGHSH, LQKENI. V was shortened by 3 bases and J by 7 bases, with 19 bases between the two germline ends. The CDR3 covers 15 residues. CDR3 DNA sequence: TGTGCCAGCTCACCCTCGGGGGAAACTACGTTTGAGCAGTACTTC. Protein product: CASSPSGETTFEQYF.

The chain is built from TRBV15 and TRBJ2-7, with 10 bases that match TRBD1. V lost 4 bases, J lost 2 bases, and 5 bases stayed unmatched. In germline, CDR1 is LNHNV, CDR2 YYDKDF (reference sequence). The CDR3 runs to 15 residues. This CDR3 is CATSTRDRGAYEQYF. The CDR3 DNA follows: TGTGCCACCAGCACCCGGGACAGGGGAGCCTACGAGCAGTACTTC.

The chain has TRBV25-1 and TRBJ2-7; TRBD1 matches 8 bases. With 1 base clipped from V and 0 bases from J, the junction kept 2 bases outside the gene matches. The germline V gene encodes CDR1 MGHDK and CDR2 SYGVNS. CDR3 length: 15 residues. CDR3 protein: CASSELTGVSYEQYF. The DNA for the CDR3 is TGTGCCAGCAGTGAATTGACAGGGGTCTCCTACGAGCAGTACTTC.

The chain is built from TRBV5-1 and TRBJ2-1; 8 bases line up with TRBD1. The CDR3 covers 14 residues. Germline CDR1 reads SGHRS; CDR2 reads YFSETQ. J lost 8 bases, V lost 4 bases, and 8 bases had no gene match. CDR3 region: CASSTGQEFDEQFF. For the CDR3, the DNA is TGCGCCAGCAGCACGGGACAGGAATTCGATGAGCAGTTCTTC.

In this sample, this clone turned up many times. This chain's CDR3 is CASSVGQGGSTDTQYF. CDR3 DNA sequence: TGTGCCAGCAGCGTCGGACAGGGGGGCAGCACAGATACGCAGTATTTT. The rearrangement uses TRBV2 and TRBJ2-3, with 10 bases aligning to TRBD1. Per the germline V gene, CDR1 is SNHLY and CDR2 is FYNNEI. Trimming cost V 6 bases and J 0 bases; bases outside gene matches: 6. This CDR3 comprises 16 residues. The full variable domain, rest sourced from reference TRBV2 and TRBJ2-3, is EPEVTQTPSHQVTQMGQEVILRCVPISNHLYFYWYRQILGQKVEFLVSFYNNEISEKSEIFDDQFSVERPDGSNFTLKIRSTKLEDSAMYFCASSVGQGGSTDTQYFGPGTRLTVL.

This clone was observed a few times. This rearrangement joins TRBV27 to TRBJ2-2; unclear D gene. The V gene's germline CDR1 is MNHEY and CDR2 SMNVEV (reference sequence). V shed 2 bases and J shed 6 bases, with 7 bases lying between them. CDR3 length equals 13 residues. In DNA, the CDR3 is TGTGCCAGCAGTTTAATGGGCGCCGGGGAGCTGTTTTTT. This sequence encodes CASSLMGAGELFF.

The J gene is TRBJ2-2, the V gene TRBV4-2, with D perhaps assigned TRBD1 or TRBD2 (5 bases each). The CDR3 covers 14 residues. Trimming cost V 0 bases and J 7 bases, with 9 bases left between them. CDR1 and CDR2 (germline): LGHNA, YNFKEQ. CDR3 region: CASSQESGGGELFF. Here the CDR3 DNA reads TGTGCCAGCAGCCAAGAAAGTGGGGGCGGGGAGCTGTTTTTT.

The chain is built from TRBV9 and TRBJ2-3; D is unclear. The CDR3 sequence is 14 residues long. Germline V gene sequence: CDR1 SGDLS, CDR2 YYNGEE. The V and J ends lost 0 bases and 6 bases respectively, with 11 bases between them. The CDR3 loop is CASSVGGADDTQYF. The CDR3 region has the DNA TGTGCCAGCAGCGTAGGAGGCGCCGACGATACGCAGTATTTT.

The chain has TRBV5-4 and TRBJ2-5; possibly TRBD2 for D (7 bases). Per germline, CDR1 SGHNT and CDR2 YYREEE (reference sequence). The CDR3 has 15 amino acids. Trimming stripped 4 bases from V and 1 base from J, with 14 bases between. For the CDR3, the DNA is TGTGCCAGCAGCCGCAGGGGAGGGGGCCAAGAGACCCAGTACTTC. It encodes CASSRRGGGQETQYF.

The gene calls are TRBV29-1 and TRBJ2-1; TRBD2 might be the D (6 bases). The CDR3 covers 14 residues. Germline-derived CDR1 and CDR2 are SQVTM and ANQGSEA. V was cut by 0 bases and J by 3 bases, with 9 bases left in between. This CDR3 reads CSVEDIGGYNEQFF. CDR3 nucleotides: TGCAGCGTTGAAGATATCGGGGGCTACAATGAGCAGTTCTTC.

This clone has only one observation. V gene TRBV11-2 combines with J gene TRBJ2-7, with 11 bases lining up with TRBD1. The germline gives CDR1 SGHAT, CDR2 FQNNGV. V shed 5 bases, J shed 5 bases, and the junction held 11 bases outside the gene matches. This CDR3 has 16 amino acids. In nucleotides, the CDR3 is TGTGCCAGCAGCGCGCCGGGGGGACAGGGGGTCCACGAGCAGTACTTC. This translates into CASSAPGGQGVHEQYF.

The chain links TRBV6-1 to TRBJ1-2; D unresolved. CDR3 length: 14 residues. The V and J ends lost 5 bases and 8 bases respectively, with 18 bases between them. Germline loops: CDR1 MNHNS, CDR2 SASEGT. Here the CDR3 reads CASSSHSGEIGYTF. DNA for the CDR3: TGTGCCAGCAGTTCTCACAGCGGAGAAATCGGCTACACCTTC.

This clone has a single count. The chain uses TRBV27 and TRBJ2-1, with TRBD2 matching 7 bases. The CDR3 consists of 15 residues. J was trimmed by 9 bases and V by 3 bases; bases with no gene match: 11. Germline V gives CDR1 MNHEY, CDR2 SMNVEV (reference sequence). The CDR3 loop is CASSLGRGRAGEQFF. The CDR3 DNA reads TGTGCCAGCAGTTTGGGGAGAGGGAGGGCGGGTGAGCAGTTCTTC.